This record looks at one T cell receptor beta chain sequence and its context. Its antigen remains unidentified. V was pared by 1 base and J by 3 bases, with 0 bases of the junction left unmatched. Germline V gives CDR1 GTSNPN, CDR2 SVGIG (reference sequence). The CDR3 covers 13 residues. These data are taken from a study of T cell repertoires in cytomegalovirus infection. Background on the study: Matching HLA type and CMV infection were both indicated by public TCR beta signatures.

Study-level results: HLA-C-restricted CMV clonotypes gave the most frequent clonotype in two of eight donors.

Using its own MiXCR run on the reads, TCRdb lists one record per CDR3 protein. The sample includes 450,000 to 650,000 distinct CDR3 sequences, less than 30% of them seen just once. This chain joins TRBV30 and TRBJ2-3, with 8 bases fitting TRBD1. Sequencing was performed on PBMCs. This TCR was sampled from a human donor in good health (CMV status not recorded). Some clones in this sample may be carry-over from other donors' samples. The CDR3 DNA follows: TGTGCCTGGAGTGGACAGGGGACAGATACGCAGTATTTT. It translates to CAWSGQGTDTQYF.